These 14 T cell receptor beta chains share one sample of origin, sequenced in a study of blood T cell repertoires in COVID-19. Sequenced by immunoSEQ multiplex PCR; TCRdb stores in-frame clones only, minus some. In the table there are 200,000 to 250,000 clones, approximately 87% of which are singletons. The sequenced sample was peripheral blood. These receptor sequences come from a man aged 55 to 70 with acute or convalescent COVID-19.

This chain connects TRBV5-1 to TRBJ1-3, with D perhaps TRBD1 (6 bases). Trimming removed 3 bases from V and 4 bases from J, with 11 bases in between. This CDR3 has 14 residues. CDR1 is SGHRS and CDR2 is YFSETQ in the germline V gene. This CDR3 is CASSSGQLGNTIYF. CDR3 nucleotides: TGCGCCAGCAGCTCAGGACAGCTAGGAAACACCATATATTTT.

The chain recombines TRBV9 with TRBJ1-1; no definite D call. The germline V gene encodes CDR1 SGDLS and CDR2 YYNGEE. Trimming took off 4 bases at V and 0 bases at J, with 16 bases between the two ends. The CDR3 covers 16 residues. The CDR3 here is CASSPSHWAMNTEAFF. The CDR3 coding sequence is TGTGCCAGCAGCCCCTCCCATTGGGCCATGAACACTGAAGCTTTCTTT.

This clone was seen a handful of times. The chain has TRBV6-7 and TRBJ1-6; D remains unclear. Being an ORF, TRBV6-7 has a function that is uncertain. This CDR3 contains 19 residues. V lost 5 bases and J 5 bases, leaving 25 bases between the germline ends. The chain's CDR3 is CASSRAAGSSLGDNSPLHF. In DNA, the CDR3 is TGTGCCAGCAGTCGCGCCGCGGGGAGTTCATTGGGAGATAATTCACCCCTCCACTTT.

This clone occurred once. The chain couples TRBV7-8 to TRBJ1-6; TRBD1 aligns across 9 bases. CDR3 length: 15 residues. Germline loops: CDR1 SGHVS, CDR2 FQNEAQ. Trimming removed 5 bases from V and 8 bases from J; junction bases left unmatched: 7. The CDR3 DNA reads TGTGCCAGCAGCCGACGTAGGACAGGGGATTCACCCCTCCACTTT. Its translation: CASSRRRTGDSPLHF.

The count of this clone is one. The chain couples TRBV28 to TRBJ2-5, with TRBD1 matching over 11 bases. J gave up 4 bases and V 2 bases, and 15 bases lay outside the gene matches. The CDR3 totals 19 residues. Germline assignment: CDR1 MDHEN and CDR2 SYDVKM. DNA of the CDR3: TGTGCCAGCAGTTTACTCCGGGACAGGGGGGGCACCGGCCGAGAGACCCAGTACTTC. Protein: CASSLLRDRGGTGRETQYF.

This clone was seen just once. The chain has TRBV3-1 (or the pseudogene TRBV3-2) and TRBJ1-2; TRBD1 matches at 10 bases. In germline, CDR1 is LGHDT, CDR2 YNNKEL (reference sequence). V gave up 0 bases and J gave up 6 bases; unmatched junction bases: 7. The CDR3 is 16 amino acids. CDR3 sequence: CASSQDRQGATNGYTF. The CDR3 DNA follows: TGTGCCAGCAGCCAAGATCGACAGGGGGCCACAAATGGCTACACCTTC.

This sequence joins TRBV7-9 and TRBJ2-3; weak D call: TRBD1 (5 bases). V gave up 4 bases and J gave up 2 bases, with 13 bases separating them. The CDR3 length is 15 residues. Germline loops: CDR1 SEHNR, CDR2 FQNEAQ (reference sequence). This chain's CDR3 is CASSYPQGYTDTQYF. CDR3 DNA: TGTGCCAGCAGCTACCCCCAGGGATACACAGATACGCAGTATTTT.

This clone was detected once. The gene calls are TRBV29-1 and TRBJ2-2; D is unresolved. The germline V gene has CDR1 SQVTM and CDR2 ANQGSEA. The CDR3 loop spans 13 amino acids. Trimming left V 6 bases short and J 0 bases short, with 8 bases between. The CDR3 DNA reads as TGCAGCGTGACAACAACGAACACCGGGGAGCTGTTTTTT. This gives the protein CSVTTTNTGELFF.

This chain connects TRBV6-6 to TRBJ1-5, with a tentative D call TRBD1 (5 bases). The V end lost 5 bases, the J end lost 3 bases, and 14 bases lay between the germline ends. Per germline, CDR1 MNHNY and CDR2 SVGAGI (reference sequence). The CDR3 runs to 15 residues. The CDR3 loop is CASSPTEENNQPQHF. The CDR3 DNA follows: TGTGCCAGCAGTCCGACAGAAGAAAACAATCAGCCCCAGCATTTT.

CDR3: CASKTGTRDGYTF. The CDR3 DNA sequence: TGTGCCAGCAAAACCGGGACACGAGATGGCTACACCTTC. This chain links TRBV27 with TRBJ1-2; possibly TRBD1 for D (6 bases). In germline, CDR1 is MNHEY, CDR2 SMNVEV (reference sequence). V was shortened by 7 bases and J by 6 bases, with 15 bases between the two germline ends. This CDR3 has 13 amino acids.

This clone was observed once. The V and J genes are TRBV18 and TRBJ2-7; D gene ambiguous. Germline loops: CDR1 KGHSH, CDR2 LQKENI. CDR3 length: 14 residues. The V gene lost 3 bases and the J gene lost 2 bases, with 11 bases spanning the gap. The CDR3 loop reads CASSPPTGTYEQYF. The CDR3 DNA reads TGTGCCAGCTCACCCCCGACTGGTACCTACGAGCAGTACTTC.

Details on this clone: At one end, the junction sequence differs from germline, possibly due to a read error. DNA of the CDR3: TGTGCCAGCAGCCTAGCGGGAGCGGGGGAGACCCAGTACTTC. Translated: CASSLAGAGETQYF. The rearrangement uses TRBV7-2 and TRBJ2-5; 10 bases are shared with TRBD2. CDR1 and CDR2 (germline): SGHTA, FQGNSA. CDR3 length: 14 residues.

The gene calls are TRBV19 and TRBJ1-5, with 11 bases matching TRBD1. This CDR3 contains 16 residues. From germline, CDR1 is LNHDA and CDR2 SQIVND (reference sequence). With V trimmed by 7 bases and J by 6 bases, 11 bases remained unmatched. The CDR3 bases are TGTGCCAGTACCCAAACGGACAGGGGGCAGGGTCAGCCCCAGCATTTT. Amino acids: CASTQTDRGQGQPQHF.

This chain links TRBV30 with TRBJ2-7; 10 nucleotides line up with TRBD2. From germline, CDR1 is GTSNPN and CDR2 SVGIG (reference sequence). The CDR3 runs 19 residues. Losses at the gene ends were 0 bases for V and 3 bases for J; bases not matched to a gene: 17. The CDR3 spells CAWSVRGNGWLAGVYEQYF. The CDR3 DNA follows: TGTGCCTGGAGTGTACGTGGAAATGGGTGGCTAGCGGGAGTCTACGAGCAGTACTTC.